Here is one TCR beta chain with its context. The antigen it binds to is not known. No base quality information exists; no much larger clone differs at one position. Separate from the roughly 660-subject first cohort, the validation cohort of 120 subjects was the group to which the donors belonged. The data were obtained in a study of cytomegalovirus exposure and HLA in healthy donors (dated by TCRdb to the late 2010s). As for the study more broadly: A later analysis indicated that the 110 or so validation repertoires were generated on the platform also employed for the 670 or so repertoires of the first cohort. The aim of the study was to test whether cataloging public T cell receptors could identify signatures of past pathogen exposure. Besides the first cohort of approximately 710 subjects, a separate validation cohort made up of roughly 120 different subjects was used. The study combined high-throughput TCR immunosequencing, statistical association of individual TCRs with disease status, and machine learning to predict cytomegalovirus infection status.

Library creation used the immunoSEQ multiplex PCR assay. The original pipeline was this. A statistical classification framework was built to diagnose cytomegalovirus status from the catalog of TCR beta chain sequences. The table comes from immuneACCESS by way of TCRdb, which keeps in-frame sequences with V and J called. Part of the clones is missing from these tables; in studies checked, under half for an unresolved V gene and the rest for unknown reasons. For V, J and clone size, that table is used; D and trimming come from the DNA. Recorded for this sample are 150,000 to 200,000 clones; approximately 88% of them occurred a single time. The ten largest clones add up to 10% to 13% of the sample. Paper-wide results and their limitations: In vitro tests confirmed that a few of the cytomegalovirus-associated TCR beta chains recognize cytomegalovirus antigens. The study gave a list of 150 to 200 TCR beta chains associated with cytomegalovirus. The validation cohort had no HLA typing available for a later analysis, so co-occurrence within that cohort was assessed over all 120 or so repertoires. It was suggested by the authors that the approach could potentially be generalized to other disease states and immunological phenotypes. The classifier was reported to diagnose cytomegalovirus status with high specificity and sensitivity in both the original cohort and the validation cohort. Most TCR sequences were observed very rarely across donors, whereas some public TCRs were present in many individuals. Of the cluster scores, approximately 95% were above 0 in a later analysis, which found that TCRs clustered in the first cohort also tended to co-occur in the 120 validation repertoires.

The CDR3, cysteine through phenylalanine, is 16 amino acids long. Only CDR3 DNA is held: 48 bases, read in frame from base 1. V loses 5 bases at its end and J loses 6 bases; junction bases beyond the gene matches: 5. The germline V gene gives CDR1 as SGHTA and CDR2 as FQGTGA. The clonotype comes from a man younger than 45 in good health and CMV-seropositive. Sequenced sample: PBMCs. The sequence is built from TRBV7-3 and TRBJ2-1; TRBD2 lines up with 15 middle nucleotides. The CDR3 region reads CASSPGTSGGRNEQFF. The DNA sequence is TGTGCCAGCAGCCCAGGGACTAGCGGGGGGCGCAATGAGCAGTTCTTC.